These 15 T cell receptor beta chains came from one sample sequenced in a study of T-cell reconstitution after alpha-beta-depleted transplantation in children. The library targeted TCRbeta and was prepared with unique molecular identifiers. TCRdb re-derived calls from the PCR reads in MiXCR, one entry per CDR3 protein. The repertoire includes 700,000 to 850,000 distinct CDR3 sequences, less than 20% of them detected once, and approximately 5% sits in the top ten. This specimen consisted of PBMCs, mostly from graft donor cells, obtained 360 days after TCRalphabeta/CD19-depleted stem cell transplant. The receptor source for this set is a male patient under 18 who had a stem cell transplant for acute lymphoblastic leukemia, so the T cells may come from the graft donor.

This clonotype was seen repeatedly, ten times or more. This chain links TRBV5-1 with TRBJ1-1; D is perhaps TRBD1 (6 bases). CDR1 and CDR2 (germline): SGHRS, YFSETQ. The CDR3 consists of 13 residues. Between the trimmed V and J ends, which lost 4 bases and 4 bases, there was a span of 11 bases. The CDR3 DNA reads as TGCGCCAGCAGCGGGGGCGGGAGCACTGAAGCTTTCTTT. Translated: CASSGGGSTEAFF.

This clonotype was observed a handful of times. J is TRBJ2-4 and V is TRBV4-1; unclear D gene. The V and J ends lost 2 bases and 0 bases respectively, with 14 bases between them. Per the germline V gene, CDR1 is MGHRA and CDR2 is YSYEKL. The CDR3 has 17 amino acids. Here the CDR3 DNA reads TGCGCCAGCAGCCAACCTAGGGCCACCATAGCCAAAAACATTCAGTACTTC. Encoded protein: CASSQPRATIAKNIQYF.

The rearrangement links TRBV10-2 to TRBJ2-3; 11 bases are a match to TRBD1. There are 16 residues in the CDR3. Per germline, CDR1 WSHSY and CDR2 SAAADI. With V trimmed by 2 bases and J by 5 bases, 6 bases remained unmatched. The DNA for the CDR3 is TGCGCCAGCAGTGAGCCCCGGGACAGGGGGATAGATACGCAGTATTTT. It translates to CASSEPRDRGIDTQYF.

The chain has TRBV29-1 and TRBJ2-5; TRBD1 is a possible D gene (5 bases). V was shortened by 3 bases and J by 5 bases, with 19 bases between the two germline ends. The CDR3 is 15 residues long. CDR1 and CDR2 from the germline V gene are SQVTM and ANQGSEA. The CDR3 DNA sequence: TGCAGCGTTGACGTCTCAGGGTTTAGATCGGAGACCCAGTACTTC. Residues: CSVDVSGFRSETQYF. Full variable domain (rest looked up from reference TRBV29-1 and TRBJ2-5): SAVISQKPSRDICQRGTSLTIQCQVDSQVTMMFWYRQQPGQSLTLIATANQGSEATYESGFVIDKFPISRPNLTFSTLTVSNMSPEDSSIYLCSVDVSGFRSETQYFGPGTRLLVL.

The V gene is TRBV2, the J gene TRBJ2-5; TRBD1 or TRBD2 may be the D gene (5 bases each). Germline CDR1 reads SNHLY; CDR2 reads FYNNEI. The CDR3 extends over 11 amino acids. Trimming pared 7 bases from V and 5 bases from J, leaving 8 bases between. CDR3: CASMRGETQYF. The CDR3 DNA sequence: TGTGCCAGCATGAGGGGCGAGACCCAGTACTTC.

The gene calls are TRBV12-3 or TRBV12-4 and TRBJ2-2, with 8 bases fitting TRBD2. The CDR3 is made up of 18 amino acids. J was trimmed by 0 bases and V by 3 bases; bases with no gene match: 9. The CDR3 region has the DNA TGTGCCAGCAGTTTGGGGACACTAGCGGCCGCGAACACCGGGGAGCTGTTTTTT. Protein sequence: CASSLGTLAAANTGELFF.

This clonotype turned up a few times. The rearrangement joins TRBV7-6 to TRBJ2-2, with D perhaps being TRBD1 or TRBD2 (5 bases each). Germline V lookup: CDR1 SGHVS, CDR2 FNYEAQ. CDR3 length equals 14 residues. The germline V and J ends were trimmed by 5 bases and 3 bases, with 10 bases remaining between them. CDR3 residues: CASSPRGYTGELFF. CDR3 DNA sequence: TGTGCCAGCAGCCCGAGGGGTTACACCGGGGAGCTGTTTTTT.

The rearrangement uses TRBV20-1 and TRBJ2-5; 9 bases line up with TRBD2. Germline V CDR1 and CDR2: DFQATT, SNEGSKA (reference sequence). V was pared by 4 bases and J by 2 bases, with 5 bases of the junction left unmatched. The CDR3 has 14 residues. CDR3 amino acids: CSANSGRRQETQYF. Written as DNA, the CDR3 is TGCAGTGCTAATAGCGGGAGAAGGCAAGAGACCCAGTACTTC.

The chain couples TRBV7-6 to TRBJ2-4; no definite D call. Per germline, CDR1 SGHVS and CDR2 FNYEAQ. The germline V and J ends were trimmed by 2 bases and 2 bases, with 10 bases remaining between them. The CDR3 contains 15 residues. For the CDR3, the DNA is TGTGCCAGCAGCTTATTGGGGTTGCCCAAAAACATTCAGTACTTC. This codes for CASSLLGLPKNIQYF.

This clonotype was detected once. The CDR3 DNA reads TGTGCCAGCAGTTTTTTGCGGGGTTGGGGGGTGGTGAACACTGAAGCTTTCTTT. It is translated as CASSFLRGWGVVNTEAFF. The gene calls are TRBV27 and TRBJ1-1, with D possibly being TRBD1 (5 bases). CDR3 length: 18 residues. Germline V CDR1 and CDR2: MNHEY, SMNVEV (reference sequence). Trimming removed 3 bases from V and 0 bases from J, with 20 bases in between.

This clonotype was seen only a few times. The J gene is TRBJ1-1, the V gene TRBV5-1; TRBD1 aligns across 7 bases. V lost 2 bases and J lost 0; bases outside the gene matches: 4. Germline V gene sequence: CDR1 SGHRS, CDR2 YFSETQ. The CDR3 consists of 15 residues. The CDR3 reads CASSLQGSMNTEAFF. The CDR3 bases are TGCGCCAGCAGCTTACAGGGGTCCATGAACACTGAAGCTTTCTTT.

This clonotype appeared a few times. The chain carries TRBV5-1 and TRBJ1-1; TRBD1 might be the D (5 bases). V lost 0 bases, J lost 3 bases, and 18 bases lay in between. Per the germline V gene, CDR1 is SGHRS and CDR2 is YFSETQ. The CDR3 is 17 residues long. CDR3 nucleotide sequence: TGCGCCAGCAGCTTGGGGCCCGGGGCCCAGAGGGACACTGAAGCTTTCTTT. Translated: CASSLGPGAQRDTEAFF. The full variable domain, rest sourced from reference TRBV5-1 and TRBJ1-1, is KAGVTQTPRYLIKTRGQQVTLSCSPISGHRSVSWYQQTPGQGLQFLFEYFSETQRNKGNFPGRFSGRQFSNSRSEMNVSTLELGDSALYLCASSLGPGAQRDTEAFFGQGTRLTVV.

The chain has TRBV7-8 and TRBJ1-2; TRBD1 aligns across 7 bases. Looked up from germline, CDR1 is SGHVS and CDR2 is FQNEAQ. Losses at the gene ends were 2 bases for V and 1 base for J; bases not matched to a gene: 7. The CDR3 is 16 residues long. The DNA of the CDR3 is TGTGCCAGCAGCTTAAGTTCGGGACAGCTTAACTATGGCTACACCTTC. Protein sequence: CASSLSSGQLNYGYTF.

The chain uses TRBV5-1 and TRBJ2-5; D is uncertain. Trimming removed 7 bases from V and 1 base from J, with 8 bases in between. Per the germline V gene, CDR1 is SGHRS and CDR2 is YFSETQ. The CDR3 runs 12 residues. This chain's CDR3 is CASRVSQETQYF. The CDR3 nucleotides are TGCGCCAGCCGCGTGTCCCAAGAGACCCAGTACTTC.

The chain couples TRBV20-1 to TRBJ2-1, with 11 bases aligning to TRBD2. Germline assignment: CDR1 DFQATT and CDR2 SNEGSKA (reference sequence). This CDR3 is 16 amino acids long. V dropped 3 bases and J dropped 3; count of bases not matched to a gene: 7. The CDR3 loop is CSARVRLAGIYNEQFF. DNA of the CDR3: TGCAGTGCTAGGGTGAGACTAGCGGGAATCTACAATGAGCAGTTCTTC.